This T cell receptor (beta chain) was identified in a study of CXCR3-negative and CXCR3-positive naive CD8 T cells. Study-wide context: Libraries each contributed about 1.5 +/- 0.3 million TRB reads, for about 135 million in total. Study observations and caveats: Naive cells that were CXCR3-positive had more hydrophobic TRB CDR3s (compared with CXCR3-negative naive cells). Both of the naive subsets showed about the same high diversity, but memory CD8+ cells had much less. Naive CXCR3-positive and CXCR3-negative cells shared TRBV-TRBJ usage; memory cells diverged.

Germline loops: CDR1 MGHDK, CDR2 SYGVNS. The CDR3 is 16 residues long. As for this clonotype: The antigen is not known.

Those CD8+ T cells considered naive were CD45RO-CCR7+CD27+CD95-. TRB cDNA libraries were made by UMI-labeled 5' RACE. From the 5' RACE reads, TCRdb lists one entry per CDR3 protein and no DNA. The sample totals around 160,000 distinct CDR3 sequences. V gene TRBV25-1 combines with J gene TRBJ2-7; without DNA, the TCRdb call of TRBD1 cannot be checked. The origin of this receptor is a human donor in good health. Some clones in this sample may be carry-over from other donors' samples. Sequenced material: naive CXCR3+ CD8+ T cells from blood. Subset specified: CD45RO-CCR7+CD27+CD95- naive CD8+ T cells expressing CXCR3 (TNR3+). CDR3 sequence reads: CASSELTGSTRDEQYF.